The clone carrying this T cell receptor beta chain was recorded a few times. The antigen is undetermined. This specimen comes from a study of blood T cells in healthy people across ages. Study observations and caveats: The recorded TCR beta diversity per million T cells decreased in a roughly linear manner with age.

The CDR3 is 10 residues long. V trimming: 6 bases; J trimming: 10 bases; junction bases outside the gene matches: 1. CDR1 and CDR2 (germline): SNHLY, FYNNEI. Staff drew around 10 milliliters of peripheral blood from each donor. PBMCs were isolated at a quantity of at least 6 million per sample. With a J-beta primer mix and a sample-barcoded 5' primer, a second PCR ran about 7 to 12 cycles. TCRdb re-called the 5' RACE reads with MiXCR, one entry per CDR3 protein. The table has some 700,000 distinct CDR3 sequences, 40% to 45% seen once; the top ten hold under 25%. V usage is TRBV2 and J usage is TRBJ2-7; 9 bases align to TRBD2. This sequence was found in an older woman in good health. Sequences were obtained from blood. CDR3 amino acids: CASRGLAQYF. The DNA for the CDR3 is TGTGCCAGCAGGGGACTAGCCCAGTACTTC.